Listed below are T cell receptor beta chains from one sample, sequenced in a study of human T cells and chemical hapten exposure. TCRdb recomputed calls from the RACE reads with MiXCR, one row per CDR3 protein. The sample yields approximately 60,000 distinct CDR3 sequences, 9.9% seen once. Material: whole blood, obtained in connection with sensitization to the hapten diphenylcyclopropenone (DPC). These receptors all stem from a man aged 40-49 years with alopecia areata. Some clones in this sample may be carry-over from other donors' samples. Both conserved end residues are part of each CDR3. D genes are given only for firm matches. For some rows the clone size is stated as once, few or many, or as a class when expanded; others skip it.

>few|NA|TRBV5-6|TRBJ2-1
CASSSARVTYNEQFF
TGTGCCAGCAGCTCGGCGCGAGTGACCTACAATGAGCAGTTCTTC
>few|NA|TRBV10-3|TRBJ2-2
CAISALDTGELFF
TGTGCCATCAGTGCCCTGGACACCGGGGAGCTGTTTTTT
>few|NA|TRBV18|TRBJ2-5
CASSPVGGIETQYF
TGTGCCAGCTCACCAGTAGGAGGGATTGAGACCCAGTACTTC
>NA|TRBD1|TRBV28|TRBJ2-2
CASRLQGAGELFF
TGTGCCAGCAGACTACAGGGGGCCGGGGAGCTGTTTTTT
>NA|TRBD1|TRBV20-1|TRBJ2-1
CSAIQGANEQFF
TGCAGTGCTATACAGGGGGCCAATGAGCAGTTCTTC
>many|NA|TRBV19|TRBJ1-5
CASDKTRNQPQHF
TGTGCCAGTGATAAGACACGCAATCAGCCCCAGCATTTT
>many|NA|TRBV11-2|TRBJ2-3
CASSPGADTQYF
TGTGCCAGCAGCCCTGGAGCGGATACGCAGTATTTT
>NA|NA|TRBV5-1|TRBJ2-7
CVSSLAGSSYEQYF
TGCGTCAGCAGCTTGGCTGGGAGCTCCTACGAGCAGTACTTC
>many|NA|TRBV28|TRBJ1-4
CASSTQQPQNEKLFF
TGTGCCAGCAGTACCCAACAGCCACAGAATGAAAAACTGTTTTTT
>NA|NA|TRBV4-3|TRBJ1-4
CASSQVGSGGEKLFF
TGCGCCAGCAGCCAAGTGGGGTCAGGCGGAGAAAAACTGTTTTTT
>few|NA|TRBV7-3|TRBJ2-3
CASSLIPSTDTQYF
TGTGCCAGCAGCTTAATACCTAGCACAGATACGCAGTATTTT
>NA|TRBD2|TRBV7-8|TRBJ2-5
CASSLVAGTQYF
TGTGCCAGCAGCTTAGTAGCGGGTACCCAGTACTTC
>NA|TRBD2|TRBV20-1|TRBJ2-3
CSASSSGAGTDTQYF
TGCAGTGCTAGTTCAAGCGGGGCTGGCACAGATACGCAGTATTTT
>few|NA|TRBV7-8|TRBJ2-7
CASSSSGTGGHEQYF
TGTGCCAGCAGCTCCTCCGGGACGGGCGGCCACGAGCAGTACTTC
>many|NA|TRBV6-5|TRBJ1-2
CASSYVDRLGDYGYTF
TGTGCCAGCAGTTACGTCGACAGGCTCGGGGACTATGGCTACACCTTC
>few|NA|TRBV15|TRBJ1-2
CATSLTWGDGANYGYTF
TGTGCCACCAGCCTAACGTGGGGGGACGGAGCTAACTATGGCTACACCTTC
>NA|NA|TRBV5-1|TRBJ2-7
CASSLAAGSLTEQYF
TGCGCCAGCAGCTTGGCGGCAGGGAGTCTGACCGAGCAGTACTTC
>NA|NA|TRBV6-1|TRBJ2-1
CASRYREEANEQFF
TGTGCCAGCAGATACAGGGAAGAGGCCAATGAGCAGTTCTTC
>many|NA|TRBV6-5|TRBJ1-3
CASSNRASSGNTIYF
TGTGCCAGCAGCAACAGGGCGAGCTCTGGAAACACCATATATTTT
>many|NA|TRBV12-3/TRBV12-4|TRBJ2-7
CASSLAGPLDEQYF
TGTGCCAGCAGTTTAGCAGGGCCTTTGGACGAGCAGTACTTC
>many|NA|TRBV4-1|TRBJ1-4
CASSPGSGGKLFF
TGCGCCAGCAGCCCCGGCTCCGGGGGAAAACTGTTTTTT
>few|NA|TRBV11-2|TRBJ1-1
CASSERGRDLGGAFF
TGTGCCAGCAGCGAGCGTGGCAGGGATTTAGGTGGAGCTTTCTTT
>few|TRBD2|TRBV7-9|TRBJ2-3
CASSLDGGRGTQYF
TGTGCCAGCAGCTTAGATGGCGGGAGGGGTACGCAGTATTTT
>many|NA|TRBV27|TRBJ2-7
CASSLSQGTYEQYF
TGTGCCAGCAGTTTGTCACAGGGAACCTACGAGCAGTACTTC
>NA|NA|TRBV5-1|TRBJ2-7
CASSLAPDLPQYEQYF
TGCGCCAGCAGCTTGGCGCCTGACCTTCCACAGTACGAGCAGTACTTC
>few|NA|TRBV6-6|TRBJ2-1
CATSTGNEQFF
TGTGCCACCTCGACAGGCAATGAGCAGTTCTTC